What follows are 4 T cell receptor beta chains derived from one specimen sequenced in a study of post-analysis software for immune sequencing data. Their antigen targets remain unknown. Overall study results and limits: Five or six TRBV segments, TRBV5-6, TRBV5-1 and TRBV20-1 among them, were found more frequent in patients than controls.

cDNA libraries of TCR beta carried unique molecular identifiers. In TCRdb, the PCR reads were re-called with MiXCR into one record per CDR3 protein. The sample shows roughly 650,000 distinct CDR3 sequences, 59% of them seen only once. Specimen: blood. The receptors derive from a girl aged 2 to 10 with multiple sclerosis.

The rearrangement links TRBV5-1 to TRBJ1-1; D uncertain. Trimming left V 4 bases short and J 1 base short, with 14 bases between. The CDR3 has 15 residues. Per the germline V gene, CDR1 is SGHRS and CDR2 is YFSETQ. CDR3 protein: CASSGTHEKNTEAFF. The CDR3 coding sequence is TGCGCCAGCAGCGGAACCCACGAGAAGAACACTGAAGCTTTCTTT.

The J gene is TRBJ2-1, the V gene TRBV27; 9 nucleotides match TRBD2. The CDR3 length is 16 residues. Germline assignment: CDR1 MNHEY and CDR2 SMNVEV (reference sequence). With V trimmed by 6 bases and J by 7 bases, 13 bases remained unmatched. The CDR3 DNA reads as TGTGCCAGCAGCTCCCTCAGAATAGCGGGAGTAAATGAGCAGTTCTTC. This codes for CASSSLRIAGVNEQFF.

The chain couples TRBV6-5 to TRBJ2-5; the D gene is possibly TRBD1 (6 bases). In germline, CDR1 is MNHEY, CDR2 SVGAGI. Trimming took 3 bases from V and 5 from J, leaving 19 bases between them. CDR3 size: 16 residues. CDR3 nucleotides: TGTGCCAGCAGTTATCAAAATGATGGGGGCCAGGAGACCCAGTACTTC. Protein: CASSYQNDGGQETQYF.

The table lists this clonotype with a few counts. This chain joins TRBV5-1 and TRBJ2-7; no firm D call. The J call is in doubt because the DNA end fits TRBJ2-5 better. Germline CDR1 reads SGHRS; CDR2 reads YFSETQ. The CDR3 covers 15 residues. Here the CDR3 reads CASSREMLRQETQYF. As DNA, the CDR3 is TGCGCCAGCAGTAGAGAAATGCTAAGGCAAGAGACCCAGTACTTC.